The 18 T cell receptor beta chains listed next were all sequenced from one sample in a study of shared clonotypes between healthy human individuals. Using immunoSEQ multiplex PCR, the repertoire was profiled, and TCRdb retains in-frame clones only, with some absent. The table lists about half a million clones, 79% of them singletons. The material sequenced was PBMCs. The receptors derive from a middle-aged woman in good health. Some clones in this sample may be carry-over from other donors' samples.

CDR3 residues: CASSDRGDYDEQFF. DNA for the CDR3: TGTGCCAGCAGTGACAGGGGAGACTATGATGAGCAGTTCTTC. The chain uses TRBV6-4 and TRBJ2-1; D could derive from TRBD1 or TRBD2 (5 bases each). Trimming pared 2 bases from V and 8 bases from J, leaving 13 bases between. The germline V gene encodes CDR1 MRHNA and CDR2 SNTAGT. This CDR3 has 14 amino acids.

The CDR3 DNA sequence: TGTGCCAGCAGCCGGGGACAGGGGGGACAAGAGACCCAGTACTTC. It translates to CASSRGQGGQETQYF. The genes are TRBV7-9 and TRBJ2-5, with TRBD1 identical over 11 bases. V shed 5 bases and J 2 bases; nucleotides not matched to a gene: 4. From germline, CDR1 is SEHNR and CDR2 FQNEAQ (reference sequence). The CDR3 runs 15 residues.

This clone was picked up a small number of times. The DNA of the CDR3 is TGTGCCAGCAGCTTAGTTGCAGGGCCGGCAGGGTCCCAGTACTTC. Amino acids: CASSLVAGPAGSQYF. V gene TRBV11-2 combines with J gene TRBJ2-5, with a tentative D call TRBD1 (5 bases). The CDR3 loop spans 15 amino acids. The V gene lost 1 base and the J gene lost 9 bases, with 18 bases spanning the gap. CDR1 and CDR2 from the germline V gene are SGHAT and FQNNGV.

The chain recombines TRBV11-2 with TRBJ2-5; D may be TRBD2 (6 bases). Germline lookup yields CDR1 SGHAT and CDR2 FQNNGV. The germline V and J ends were trimmed by 5 bases and 5 bases, with 12 bases remaining between them. This CDR3 has 13 residues. The chain's CDR3 is CASSPRGGETQYF. The CDR3 nucleotides are TGTGCCAGCAGCCCCCGGGGAGGCGAGACCCAGTACTTC.

Only a few counts were recorded for this clone. The chain uses TRBV28 and TRBJ1-1; D is unresolved. Germline-derived CDR1 and CDR2 are MDHEN and SYDVKM. The CDR3 is made up of 12 amino acids. Trimming took off 3 bases at V and 11 bases at J, with 13 bases between the two ends. The CDR3 DNA sequence: TGTGCCAGCAGTTTTTTAGCGTCCGTGGCTTTCTTT. Amino acid sequence: CASSFLASVAFF.

V gene TRBV9 combines with J gene TRBJ2-1, with D possibly TRBD2 on 6 matching bases. Germline V gene lookup returns CDR1 SGDLS and CDR2 YYNGEE. The CDR3 is made up of 15 amino acids. The V end was cut by 0 bases, the J end by 3 bases, with 10 bases between. In nucleotides, the CDR3 is TGTGCCAGCAGCGTAGGTCTAGCGAGCTACAATGAGCAGTTCTTC. Its translation: CASSVGLASYNEQFF.

In the case of this clone: This sample includes further DNA sequences coding for the same CDR3. V is TRBV4-2 and J is TRBJ2-1; a possible D gene is TRBD2 (6 bases). Germline-derived CDR1 and CDR2 are LGHNA and YNFKEQ. The CDR3 extends over 15 amino acids. Deletions cut 0 bases from V and 5 bases from J, with 11 bases between. CDR3 in DNA: TGTGCCAGCAGCCAAGATGGGGGGAGCCACAATGAGCAGTTCTTC. Protein product: CASSQDGGSHNEQFF.

The sample holds one count of this clone. The chain couples TRBV30 to TRBJ2-7, with D hard to call. Germline CDR1 GTSNPN, CDR2 SVGIG (reference sequence). V was clipped by 0 bases and J by 5 bases, with 8 bases between them. The CDR3 is made up of 12 amino acids. CDR3 DNA sequence: TGTGCCTGGAGTGTAATAGGGAACGAGCAGTACTTC. It translates to CAWSVIGNEQYF.

The rearrangement joins TRBV27 to TRBJ1-1, with D possibly matching TRBD1 (6 bases). Germline CDR1 reads MNHEY; CDR2 reads SMNVEV (reference sequence). Trimming stripped 6 bases from V and 0 bases from J, with 14 bases between. The CDR3 has 15 amino acids. DNA for the CDR3: TGTGCCAGCAGATTTACGGGACATATGAACACTGAAGCTTTCTTT. Amino acid sequence: CASRFTGHMNTEAFF.

Only a few counts were recorded for this clone. The chain employs TRBV7-9 and TRBJ2-2; TRBD1 might be the D (6 bases). The CDR3 runs 14 residues. Germline CDR1 SEHNR, CDR2 FQNEAQ (reference sequence). The ends were cut back, 8 bases at V and 1 base at J, with 11 bases in the middle. The CDR3 nucleotides are TGTGCCAGCCCAGCCAGGGGGAACACCGGGGAGCTGTTTTTT. This translates into CASPARGNTGELFF.

The V and J genes are TRBV5-6 and TRBJ1-2; weak D call: TRBD1 (5 bases). CDR1 is SGHDT, CDR2 YYEEEE, per germline. This CDR3 region has 12 residues. Trimming stripped 0 bases from V and 8 bases from J, with 8 bases between. The CDR3 DNA reads as TGTGCCAGCAGCTTGGGAGGGGTAGGCTACACCTTC. Translating gives CASSLGGVGYTF.

This clone was seen a few times. The chain is built from TRBV2 and TRBJ1-5; D call uncertain. V was clipped by 7 bases and J by 3 bases, with 10 bases between them. Germline assignment: CDR1 SNHLY and CDR2 FYNNEI. The CDR3 sequence is 13 residues long. The CDR3 here is CASTGLDNQPQHF. CDR3 nucleotide sequence: TGTGCCAGCACCGGGCTTGACAATCAGCCCCAGCATTTT.

The chain links TRBV6-1 to TRBJ2-3; either TRBD1 or TRBD2 may supply D (7 bases each). The CDR3 sequence is 16 residues long. The germline V gene has CDR1 MNHNS and CDR2 SASEGT. Between the trimmed V and J ends, which lost 2 bases and 6 bases, there was a span of 18 bases. Here the CDR3 reads CASSERGATGPDTQYF. The CDR3 DNA follows: TGTGCCAGCAGTGAACGGGGGGCGACAGGGCCCGATACGCAGTATTTT.

This chain links TRBV7-2 with TRBJ2-7; TRBD2 matches at 8 bases. V lost 5 bases, J lost 2 bases, and 5 bases stayed unmatched. Germline CDR1 is SGHTA and CDR2 is FQGNSA. The CDR3 extends over 14 amino acids. CDR3 in amino acids: CASSPSSGPYEQYF. The CDR3 DNA follows: TGTGCCAGCAGCCCTTCTAGCGGGCCCTACGAGCAGTACTTC.

This chain uses TRBV18 with TRBJ1-1; D unclear. V lost 0 bases to trimming and J lost 0 bases, with 8 bases between them. CDR1 and CDR2 from the germline V gene are KGHSH and LQKENI. The CDR3 is 15 amino acids. The CDR3 sequence is CASSPPGGMNTEAFF. CDR3 DNA sequence: TGTGCCAGCTCACCACCGGGCGGAATGAACACTGAAGCTTTCTTT.

The chain uses TRBV28 and TRBJ2-5; D unclear. CDR1 and CDR2 from the germline V gene are MDHEN and SYDVKM. This CDR3 is built from 14 residues. V lost 0 bases and J 2 bases, leaving 7 bases between the germline ends. CDR3 sequence: CASSLWHSQETQYF. The CDR3 bases are TGTGCCAGCAGTTTATGGCACAGTCAAGAGACCCAGTACTTC.

This rearrangement joins TRBV2 to TRBJ2-5; 14 bases match TRBD2. The germline CDR1 and CDR2 sequences are SNHLY and FYNNEI. The V gene end was trimmed by 5 bases and the J gene end by 3 bases; junction bases not matched to a gene: 11. The CDR3 totals 18 residues. The CDR3 bases are TGTGCCAGCAGTAAAGGACTAGCGGGAGGCCCAAATAAAGAGACCCAGTACTTC. Translating gives CASSKGLAGGPNKETQYF.

V is TRBV6-5 and J is TRBJ2-3; 9 nucleotides line up with TRBD2. J was trimmed by 2 bases and V by 11 bases; bases with no gene match: 8. The CDR3 consists of 14 residues. Germline CDR1 and CDR2: MNHEY and SVGAGI. The CDR3 reads CAVRAGGDTDTQYF. The CDR3 DNA sequence: TGTGCCGTTAGGGCGGGAGGGGACACAGATACGCAGTATTTT.